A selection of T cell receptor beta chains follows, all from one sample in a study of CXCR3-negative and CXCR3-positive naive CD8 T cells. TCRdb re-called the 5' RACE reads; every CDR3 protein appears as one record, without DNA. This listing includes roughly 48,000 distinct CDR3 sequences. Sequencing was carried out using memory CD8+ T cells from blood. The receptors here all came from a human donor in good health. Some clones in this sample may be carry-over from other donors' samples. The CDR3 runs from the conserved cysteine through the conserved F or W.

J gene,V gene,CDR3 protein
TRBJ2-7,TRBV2,CASSELSGRIEQYF
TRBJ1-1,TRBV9,CASSASTGAAFF
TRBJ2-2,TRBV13,CASSSWTSGRYTGELFF
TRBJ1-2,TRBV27,CASSWTGTDGYTF
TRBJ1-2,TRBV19,CASSDRGNPDYGYTF
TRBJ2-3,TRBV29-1,CSATSGGATTDTQYF
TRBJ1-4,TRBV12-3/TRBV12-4,CASSHDLEKLFF
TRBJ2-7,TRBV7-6,CASSDTRGWSYEQYF
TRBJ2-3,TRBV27,CASSLSAGTADTQYF
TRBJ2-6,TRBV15,CATSNGGGSGANVLTF
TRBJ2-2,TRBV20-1,CSARDPSTGELFF
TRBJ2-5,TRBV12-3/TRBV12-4,CASSYRQGRQETQYF
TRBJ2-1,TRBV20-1,CSATVGDQGVHTNEQFF
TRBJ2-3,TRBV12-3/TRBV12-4,CASSLAFGGAGDTQYF
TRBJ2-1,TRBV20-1,CSAISYGLAGVYNEQFF
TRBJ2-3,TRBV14,CASSQPGFYTDTQYF
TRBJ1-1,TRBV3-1,CASSQEGGSIPGVNTEAFF
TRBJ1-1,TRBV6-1,CASSEAWGNTEAFF
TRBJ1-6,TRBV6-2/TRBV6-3,CASSSQSRQRAYSPLHF
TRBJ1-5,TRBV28,CASSLPRLGYNQPQHF
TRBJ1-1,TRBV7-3,CASSSSRDQYTEAFF
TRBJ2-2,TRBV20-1,CSARQLLSGELFF
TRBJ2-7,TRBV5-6,CASSLGSVTYEQYF
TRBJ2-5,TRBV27,CASSFGLAEETQYF